The TCR beta chain under discussion was sequenced for a study of blood T cell repertoires in COVID-19. Across the whole study: The study drew acute and convalescent COVID-19 samples from the United States, Italy and Spain. PBMCs, B-cell-depleted T cells, or T cells provided the cDNA or gDNA that made up the material.

Study processing details: Scientists estimated how many nucleated cells there were by amplifying reference gene primers. The method was immunoSEQ multiplex PCR; TCRdb's version includes in-frame clones alone and lacks a portion of them. The V and J calls and the clone size are those of that table, but D and trimming were determined from the DNA. The sample contains tens of thousands of clones, about 83% of which appear only once. The V end was cut by 3 bases, the J end by 1 base, with 15 bases between. Germline V gives CDR1 MGHRA, CDR2 YSYEKL. CDR3 length: 16 residues. This chain joins TRBV4-1 and TRBJ1-2, with D perhaps matching TRBD1 (5 bases). Sequenced input: peripheral blood. This receptor was taken from a human donor with active COVID-19. The donor label of this sample is uncertain. The CDR3: CASSQKRGDLNYGYTF. CDR3 in DNA: TGCGCCAGCAGCCAGAAACGGGGGGATCTTAACTATGGCTACACCTTC.